A selection of T cell receptor beta chains follows, all from one sample in a study of T cells in Graves' hyperthyroidism and ophthalmopathy. TCRdb redid the calling of the multiplex PCR reads with MiXCR, one entry per CDR3 protein. The sample records 75,000 to 100,000 distinct CDR3 sequences, over 50% being singletons. The sample comprised blood. The receptors come from a woman aged 40-49 years with Graves' hyperthyroidism. CDR3s include the opening cysteine and the closing phenylalanine or tryptophan. Fields, in order: V gene, clone size, D gene, CDR3 length, J gene, CDR3 DNA, CDR3 protein. The D gene is left open where the match is weak. Expanded clones get a size class; other rows say once, few or many, or leave the size out.

TRBV7-2	-	-	14	TRBJ1-2	TGTGCCAGCAGCCTGATGTACGGGGGGCTTGGCTACACCTTC	CASSLMYGGLGYTF
TRBV4-3	many	-	14	TRBJ2-7	TGCGCCAGCAGCCCTCAGCCCTCTTTGGGCGAGCAGTACTTC	CASSPQPSLGEQYF
TRBV7-9	-	-	13	TRBJ1-2	TGTGCCAGCCGGGGGGGATCTGGGGCGAGCTACACCTTC	CASRGGSGASYTF
TRBV29-1	many	-	11	TRBJ2-5	TGCAGCTCCTCCTTCCAAGAGACCCAGTACTTC	CSSSFQETQYF
TRBV2	many	-	14	TRBJ1-5	TGTGCCAGCAGTGAAGCGAGAGGGGGTCAGCCCCAGCATTTT	CASSEARGGQPQHF
TRBV7-9	many	TRBD1	15	TRBJ1-1	TGTGCCAGCAGCCCGGAGACAGGGGTCGCCACTGAAGCTTTCTTT	CASSPETGVATEAFF
TRBV6-5	many	TRBD1	15	TRBJ1-4	TGTGCCAGCAGTGAGCCTCCGGACAGGGGGGAGGAACTGTTTTTT	CASSEPPDRGEELFF
TRBV7-9	-	-	14	TRBJ1-4	TGTGCCTGGAGCCGCTTGGGGGCCCATGAAAAACTGTTTTTT	CAWSRLGAHEKLFF
TRBV10-3	-	-	12	TRBJ2-7	TGTGCCAGTCGGGGACGGGGTTACGAGCAGTACTTC	CASRGRGYEQYF
TRBV12-3/TRBV12-4	once	-	16	TRBJ2-2	TGTGCCTCGTCCCGGGGAACGGGAAGGGGCACCGGGGAGCTGTTTTTT	CASSRGTGRGTGELFF
TRBV7-9	-	TRBD1	15	TRBJ1-2	TGTGCCAGCAGCCCCCGGGACAGGGTGGACTATGGCTACACCTTC	CASSPRDRVDYGYTF
TRBV7-9	many	-	15	TRBJ2-3	TGTGCCAGCAGCTCTTCAGGTTTTGGGACAGATACGCAGTATTTT	CASSSSGFGTDTQYF
TRBV7-2	-	-	13	TRBJ2-7	TGTGCCAGCAGCTTCGGGTCCGGGGGCGAGCAGTACTTC	CASSFGSGGEQYF
TRBV7-9	-	-	11	TRBJ1-5	TGTGCCAGCAGCCCGGGGGTTTACGAGCATTTT	CASSPGVYEHF
TRBV5-5	many	-	14	TRBJ1-4	TGTGCCAGCAGCTTGTCTGTATTTGATGAAAAACTGTTTTTT	CASSLSVFDEKLFF
TRBV9	many	TRBD1	15	TRBJ2-7	TGTGCCAGCAGCGTAGGACAGGGGGCCCCCTACGAGCAGTACTTC	CASSVGQGAPYEQYF
TRBV20-1	-	-	11	TRBJ1-5	TGCAGTGCCCGGACCGTGGAGACCCAGCATTTT	CSARTVETQHF
TRBV10-3	-	-	13	TRBJ2-7	TGTGCCATCAGTGAACAGTCCGCTGTTGAGCAGTACTTC	CAISEQSAVEQYF
TRBV11-2	-	-	14	TRBJ1-1	TGTGCCAGCAGCTTAGGAGGGACGGGCACTGAAGCTTTCTTT	CASSLGGTGTEAFF
TRBV12-3/TRBV12-4	-	TRBD2	17	TRBJ2-3	TGTGCCAGCAGTTCCTTCAGGATAGCGGGAGCCTCAGATACGCAGTATTTT	CASSSFRIAGASDTQYF
TRBV2	-	TRBD1	14	TRBJ1-5	TGTGCCAGCAGACGGACAGGGCGCTATCAGCCCCAGCATTTT	CASRRTGRYQPQHF
TRBV28	many	TRBD2	13	TRBJ2-3	TGTGCCAGCGGAGGGAGGGGCACAGATACGCAGTATTTT	CASGGRGTDTQYF
TRBV15	-	-	14	TRBJ1-5	TGTGCCACCAGCAGAGGCCCTGGCAATCAGCCCCAGCATTTT	CATSRGPGNQPQHF
TRBV10-3	many	TRBD1	13	TRBJ2-2	TGTGCCATCAGTGCCAGGGGGACCGGGGAGCTGTTTTTT	CAISARGTGELFF
TRBV4-1	-	-	15	TRBJ2-3	TGTGCCAGCAGCCAAGAAGGCCGCGATACAGATACGCAGTATTTT	CASSQEGRDTDTQYF
TRBV2	-	-	13	TRBJ2-5	TGTGCCAGCAGTGAAAGGACCGGGGAGACCCAGTACTTC	CASSERTGETQYF
TRBV12-3/TRBV12-4	few	-	14	TRBJ2-3	TGTGCCAGCAGGCGGGTTGGGGACACAGGTACGCAGTATTTT	CASRRVGDTGTQYF
TRBV14	many	-	14	TRBJ1-6	TGTGCCAGCAGCATCCGGGCCGAGGGTTCACCCCTCCACTTT	CASSIRAEGSPLHF
TRBV29-1	-	TRBD1	14	TRBJ2-2	TGCAGCGCCAGACCCGGGACAGACACCGGGGAGCTGTTTTTT	CSARPGTDTGELFF
TRBV29-1	-	TRBD1	15	TRBJ1-4	TGCAGCGTTGAGCGAGGACAGGGGCGGACCGAAAAACTGTTTTTT	CSVERGQGRTEKLFF
TRBV15	many	-	18	TRBJ1-4	TGTGCCACCAGCAGAGATCTGGGGGCGAGGGCTGTTAATGAAAAACTGTTTTTT	CATSRDLGARAVNEKLFF
TRBV2	few	-	15	TRBJ2-7	TGTGCCAGCAGTGTTATCTCAGGGAGCTCCTACGAGCAGTACTTC	CASSVISGSSYEQYF
TRBV7-2	-	TRBD2	15	TRBJ2-7	TGTGCCAGCAGCTTCGGTAGGGGAGGGCCCTACGAGCAGTACTTC	CASSFGRGGPYEQYF
TRBV9	many	-	15	TRBJ2-3	TGTGCCAGCAGCGGTAGCGGTGAGGAAACAGATACGCAGTATTTT	CASSGSGEETDTQYF
TRBV6-1	many	-	14	TRBJ1-5	TGTGCCAGCAGCCGGACGACAGTCGGTCAGCCCCAGCATTTT	CASSRTTVGQPQHF
TRBV29-1	-	-	8	TRBJ2-6	TGCAGCGCCACCGCCCTGACTTTC	CSATALTF
TRBV6-5	many	-	15	TRBJ2-6	TGTGCCAGCAGTTCTGGGCCGTCTGGGGCCAACGTCCTGACTTTC	CASSSGPSGANVLTF
TRBV10-2	-	-	15	TRBJ1-6	TGCGCCAGCAGTGAACCCTCGCTCCGGGATTCACCCCTCCACTTT	CASSEPSLRDSPLHF
TRBV15	many	TRBD2	19	TRBJ2-2	TGTGCCACCAGACGGAGACTAGCGGGACACCGCCCGCACACCGGGGAGCTGTTTTTT	CATRRRLAGHRPHTGELFF
TRBV5-1	-	-	15	TRBJ1-3	TGCGCCAGCAGCTCCACCGGGACGTCCGGAAACACCATATATTTT	CASSSTGTSGNTIYF
TRBV7-2	many	TRBD1	17	TRBJ1-3	TGTGCCAGCAGCCGTACTGGGGCAGGGGGTTACAGAAACACCATATATTTT	CASSRTGAGGYRNTIYF
TRBV15	-	TRBD1	15	TRBJ2-5	TGTGCCACCAGCAGCTTCGGACAGGGGGGACAGCCCCAGTACTTC	CATSSFGQGGQPQYF
TRBV29-1	few	-	12	TRBJ1-2	TGCAGCGTTGCCTGGAGGGGGAATGGCTACACCTTC	CSVAWRGNGYTF
TRBV5-1	-	TRBD2	16	TRBJ2-2	TGCGCCAGCAGCTTGTCAGCGGGAGGGCCCATCGGGGAGCTGCTTTTT	CASSLSAGGPIGELLF
TRBV14	many	-	15	TRBJ2-5	TGTGCCAGCAGCCAAGACCTAGGACCACAAGAGACCCAGTACTTC	CASSQDLGPQETQYF
TRBV20-1	-	-	11	TRBJ2-5	TGCAGTGCCCCTACCCTCCCGGGACAGTACTTC	CSAPTLPGQYF
TRBV20-1	many	TRBD1	13	TRBJ2-7	TGCAGTGCCACACCGGGACAGCCCTACGAGCAGTACTTC	CSATPGQPYEQYF
TRBV12-3/TRBV12-4	-	TRBD1	14	TRBJ1-1	TGTGCCAGCAGTGACAGGGGGCGGAACACTGAAGCTTTCTTT	CASSDRGRNTEAFF
TRBV29-1	few	-	16	TRBJ2-6	-	CSVWTGFGAGANVLTF
TRBV7-9	few	-	13	TRBJ2-3	TGTGCCAGCAGCCCCCCTCTGCCAGATACGCAGTATTTT	CASSPPLPDTQYF
TRBV20-1	-	-	11	TRBJ2-7	TGCAGTGCTAGCGGTCCCTACGAGCAGTACTTC	CSASGPYEQYF
TRBV7-8	once	TRBD1	15	TRBJ1-4	TGTGCCAGCAGCCTCGGGACAGGGGCTAATGAAAAACTGTTTTTT	CASSLGTGANEKLFF
TRBV15	-	-	13	TRBJ1-2	TGTGCCACCAGCAGAGTGGGGGGGAGGGGCTACACCTTC	CATSRVGGRGYTF
TRBV7-9	-	TRBD1	15	TRBJ2-3	TGTGCCAGCAGCTTAGGGGACAGGGTGTCAGATACGCAGTATTTT	CASSLGDRVSDTQYF
TRBV15	-	-	15	TRBJ2-7	TGTGCCACCAGCAGACAGGAAACAGGGAGCTACGAGCAGTACTTC	CATSRQETGSYEQYF
TRBV2	-	TRBD1	16	TRBJ1-1	TGTGCCAGCAGTGAAGACGGGCAGGGGGACTACACTGAAGCTTTCTTT	CASSEDGQGDYTEAFF
TRBV2	-	-	15	TRBJ2-5	TGTGCCAGCAGCAAGAGTATGAACTTTCAAGAGACCCAGTACTTC	CASSKSMNFQETQYF
TRBV11-3	many	-	12	TRBJ2-7	TGTGCCAGCAGCCCACAGGCCTACGAGCAGTACTTC	CASSPQAYEQYF
TRBV5-1	many	-	14	TRBJ2-7	TGCGCCAGCAGCTTGGAGGCGGAATACTACGAGCAGTACTTC	CASSLEAEYYEQYF
TRBV4-2	many	-	12	TRBJ1-1	TGTGCCAGCAGCCAAGGGAGCACTGAAGCTTTCTTT	CASSQGSTEAFF